This TCR beta chain was obtained from a study of T-cell reconstitution after alpha-beta-depleted transplantation in children. The V gene's germline CDR1 is SGDLS and CDR2 YYNGEE. The CDR3 length is 13 residues. V shed 0 bases and J shed 5 bases, with 6 bases lying between them. This clonotype was seen ten or more times. Unique molecular identifiers were used to barcode this TCRbeta library. TCRdb reprocessed the PCR reads via MiXCR and lists one record per CDR3 protein. The data show about 230,000 distinct CDR3 sequences, 9.7% seen once. The clonotype originates from a human donor who donated a stem cell graft to a child with SCID. Sample: PBMCs from the stem cell graft donor, taken from the stem cell graft. The chain uses TRBV9 and TRBJ2-1; D is undetermined. The CDR3 sequence: CASSVEPDNEQFF. DNA for the CDR3: TGTGCCAGCAGCGTAGAGCCCGACAATGAGCAGTTCTTC.